This T cell receptor (beta chain) was retrieved from a study of neurological immune-mediated disorders. General observations from the study: Phylogenetic grouping assigned the repertoires of 18 of 34 multiple sclerosis patients to a single cluster of related CDR3 sequences. This cluster may be a repertoire-level signature.

Trimming removed 4 bases from V and 6 bases from J; junction bases left unmatched: 9. Germline V gene lookup returns CDR1 SGHRS and CDR2 YFSETQ. This CDR3 contains 14 residues. TCRdb ran MiXCR on the 5' RACE reads and lists one entry per CDR3 protein. The sample gives tens of thousands of distinct CDR3 sequences, more than 3% of which show up once; roughly 2% is in the top ten. This clonotype occurred many times. Antigen specificity is unknown. The rearrangement joins TRBV5-1 to TRBJ2-7; 8 nucleotides line up with TRBD1. This clonotype was sampled from a woman aged 35 to 49 with multiple sclerosis. Sequenced material: CD4+ T cells from blood. The DNA of the CDR3 is TGCGCCAGCAGCCCAGGTACACAGGGGGTCGAGCAGTACTTC. This sequence encodes CASSPGTQGVEQYF.